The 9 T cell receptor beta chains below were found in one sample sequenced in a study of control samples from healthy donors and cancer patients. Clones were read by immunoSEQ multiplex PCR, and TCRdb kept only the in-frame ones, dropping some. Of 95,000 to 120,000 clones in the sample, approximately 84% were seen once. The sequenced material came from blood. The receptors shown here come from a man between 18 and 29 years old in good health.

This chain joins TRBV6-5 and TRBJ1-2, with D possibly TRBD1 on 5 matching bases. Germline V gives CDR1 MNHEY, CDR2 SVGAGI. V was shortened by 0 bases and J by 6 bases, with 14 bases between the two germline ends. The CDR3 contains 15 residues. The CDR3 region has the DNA TGTGCCAGCAGTTACTCTTCCCAAATCAGGGATGGCTACACCTTC. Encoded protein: CASSYSSQIRDGYTF.

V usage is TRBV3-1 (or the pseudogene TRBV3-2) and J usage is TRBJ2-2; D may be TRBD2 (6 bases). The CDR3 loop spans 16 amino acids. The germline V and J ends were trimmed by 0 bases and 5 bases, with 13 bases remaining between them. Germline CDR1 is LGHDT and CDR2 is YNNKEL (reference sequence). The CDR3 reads CASSQERGRGTGELFF. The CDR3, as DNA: TGTGCCAGCAGCCAAGAGCGGGGAAGAGGGACCGGGGAGCTGTTTTTT.

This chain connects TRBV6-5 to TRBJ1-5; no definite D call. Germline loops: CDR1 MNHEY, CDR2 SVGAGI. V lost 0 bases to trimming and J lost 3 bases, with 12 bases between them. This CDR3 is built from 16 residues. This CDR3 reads CASSYSYNSANQPQHF. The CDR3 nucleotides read TGTGCCAGCAGTTACTCATATAATTCGGCCAATCAGCCCCAGCATTTT.

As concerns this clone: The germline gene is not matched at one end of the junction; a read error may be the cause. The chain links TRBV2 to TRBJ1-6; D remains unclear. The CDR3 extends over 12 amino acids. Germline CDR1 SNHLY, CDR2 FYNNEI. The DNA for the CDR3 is TGTGCCAGCAGCGAAGTGAATTCACCCCTCCACTTT. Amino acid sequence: CASSEVNSPLHF.

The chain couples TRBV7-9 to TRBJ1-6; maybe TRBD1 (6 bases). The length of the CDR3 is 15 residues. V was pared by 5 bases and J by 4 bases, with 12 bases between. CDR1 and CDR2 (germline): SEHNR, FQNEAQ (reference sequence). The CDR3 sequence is CASSPGARYNSPLHF. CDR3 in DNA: TGTGCCAGCAGCCCGGGGGCTAGGTATAATTCACCCCTCCACTTT.

This CDR3 reads CASSLAPPAPDTQYF. For the CDR3, the DNA is TGTGCCAGCAGCTTAGCCCCCCCCGCCCCGGATACGCAGTATTTT. The V call is TRBV7-9, the J call TRBJ2-3; D ambiguous. Trimming removed 0 bases at V and 6 bases at J, with 13 bases between. The CDR3 runs to 15 residues. Germline V gene sequence: CDR1 SEHNR, CDR2 FQNEAQ (reference sequence).

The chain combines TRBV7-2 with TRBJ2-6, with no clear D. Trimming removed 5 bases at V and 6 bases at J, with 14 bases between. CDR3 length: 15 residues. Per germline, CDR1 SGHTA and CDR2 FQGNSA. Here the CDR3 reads CASSRALGSANVLTF. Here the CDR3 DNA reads TGTGCCAGCAGCCGCGCGCTCGGTTCGGCCAACGTCCTGACTTTC.

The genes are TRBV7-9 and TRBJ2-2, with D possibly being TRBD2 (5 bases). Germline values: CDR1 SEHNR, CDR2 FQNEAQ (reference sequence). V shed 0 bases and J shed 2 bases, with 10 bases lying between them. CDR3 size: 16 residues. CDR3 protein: CASSLAGIRNTGELFF. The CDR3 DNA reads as TGTGCCAGCAGCTTAGCCGGGATCCGAAACACCGGGGAGCTGTTTTTT.

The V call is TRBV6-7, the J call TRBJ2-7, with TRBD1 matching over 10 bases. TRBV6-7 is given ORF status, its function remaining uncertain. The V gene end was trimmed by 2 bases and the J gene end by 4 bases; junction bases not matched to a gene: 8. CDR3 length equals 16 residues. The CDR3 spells CASSYPDRGRRYEQYV. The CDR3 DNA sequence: TGTGCCAGCAGTTACCCCGACAGGGGGCGAAGGTACGAGCAGTACGTC.